Included here is one TCR beta chain sequence, with context. What it binds is not known. The germline V gene has CDR1 SGHTA and CDR2 FQGNSA. The junction had 11 bases not matched to a gene; V was cut back by 3 bases and J by 8 bases. CDR3 length: 16 residues. Only in-frame clones appear in the TCRdb table, and some are missing; sequencing was by immunoSEQ multiplex PCR. The sample carries approximately 100,000 clones, around 92% recorded once. The entry originates in a study of T cell responses to AZD1222 COVID-19 vaccine. Study results and limitations: Baseline seropositives among AZD1222 recipients totaled only 5 or 6. Donors were mostly white British, more females; clonal diversity possibly underestimated. Among spike-specific TCRs, nearly half reportedly target unmutated variant regions.

The TCR sequence derives from an adult in good health. This chain links TRBV7-2 with TRBJ1-2; 11 bases match TRBD1. The material sequenced was peripheral blood, taken on day 0 of AZD1222 vaccination. The CDR3, as DNA: TGTGCCAGCAGCTTTACCCCGGGACAGGGGGGATACGGCTACACCTTC. Translating it yields CASSFTPGQGGYGYTF.